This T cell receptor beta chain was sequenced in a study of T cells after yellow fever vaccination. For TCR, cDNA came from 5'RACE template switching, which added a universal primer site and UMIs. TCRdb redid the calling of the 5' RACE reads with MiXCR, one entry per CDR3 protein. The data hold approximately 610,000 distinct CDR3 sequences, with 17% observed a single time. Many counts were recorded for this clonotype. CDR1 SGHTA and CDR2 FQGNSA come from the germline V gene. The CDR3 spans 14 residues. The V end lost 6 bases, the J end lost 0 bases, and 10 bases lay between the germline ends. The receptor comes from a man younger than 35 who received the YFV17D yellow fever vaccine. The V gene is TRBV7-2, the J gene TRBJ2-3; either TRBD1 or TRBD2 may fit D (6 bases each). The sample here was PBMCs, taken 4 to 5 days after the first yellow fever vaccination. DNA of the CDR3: TGTGCCAGCAGGAGGGGGGCTAGCACAGATACGCAGTATTTT. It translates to CASRRGASTDTQYF.